The clone carrying this T cell receptor beta chain has just a few counts. The sample is drawn from a study of blood T cells in healthy people across ages. Through a sample-barcoded 5' primer and a J-beta primer mix, a second PCR was run for roughly 7 to 12 cycles. TCRdb called the 5' RACE reads again in MiXCR, with one record for every CDR3 protein. The sample consists of 780,000 or so distinct CDR3 sequences, 40% to 65% of them appearing once. Looked up from germline, CDR1 is SQVTM and CDR2 is ANQGSEA. The CDR3 loop spans 13 amino acids. J was trimmed by 2 bases and V by 8 bases; bases with no gene match: 8.

The source is a man older than 75 in good health. The sample was blood. The chain carries TRBV29-1 and TRBJ2-7, with 8 bases aligning to TRBD1. DNA for the CDR3: TGCAGCATACGGACAGGGACAGCCTACGAGCAGTACTTC. It codes for CSIRTGTAYEQYF.